One sample yielded the 8 T cell receptor beta chains listed below, sequenced in a study of T cell responses to AZD1222 COVID-19 vaccine. TCRdb's table, derived via immunoSEQ multiplex PCR, lists solely in-frame clones and lacks some. The data hold approximately 180,000 clones, with 87% observed a single time. Specimen: peripheral blood, collected on day 0 of AZD1222 vaccination. The receptor set was obtained from an adult in good health.

The chain links TRBV11-2 to TRBJ2-7; a weak D match, TRBD1 (5 bases). This CDR3 has 12 amino acids. Germline lookup yields CDR1 SGHAT and CDR2 FQNNGV. The V end lost 0 bases, the J end lost 7 bases, and 7 bases lay between the germline ends. The CDR3: CASSLEGQEQYF. CDR3 coding DNA: TGTGCCAGCAGCTTAGAGGGGCAGGAGCAGTACTTC.

The chain couples TRBV19 to TRBJ1-5; 9 bases map to TRBD1. The length of the CDR3 is 14 residues. Losses at the gene ends were 5 bases for V and 8 bases for J; bases not matched to a gene: 7. CDR1 and CDR2 (germline): LNHDA, SQIVND (reference sequence). CDR3 protein: CASSPDRGIEPQHF. The DNA for the CDR3 is TGTGCCAGTAGTCCCGACAGGGGGATTGAGCCCCAGCATTTT.

This chain links TRBV9 with TRBJ1-2; D is unclear. Trimming took off 2 bases at V and 1 base at J, with 9 bases between the two ends. Germline V gives CDR1 SGDLS, CDR2 YYNGEE. The CDR3 runs to 14 residues. The CDR3 reads CASSVGGNNYGYTF. For the CDR3, the DNA is TGTGCCAGCAGCGTCGGAGGGAATAACTATGGCTACACCTTC.

The V gene is TRBV4-1, the J gene TRBJ1-5; 8 bases are shared with TRBD1. The CDR3 is 16 residues long. CDR1 and CDR2 from the germline V gene are MGHRA and YSYEKL. The trim removed 2 bases at V and 0 bases at J, leaving 3 bases unmatched. The CDR3 DNA is TGCGCCAGCAGCCAACCAACAGGGGGTAGCAATCAGCCCCAGCATTTT. Amino acids: CASSQPTGGSNQPQHF.

The rearrangement links TRBV27 to TRBJ2-7; TRBD2 matches at 9 bases. The CDR3 consists of 15 residues. V shed 2 bases and J 2 bases; nucleotides not matched to a gene: 4. Germline CDR1 reads MNHEY; CDR2 reads SMNVEV (reference sequence). In DNA, the CDR3 is TGTGCCAGCAGTTTAAGGGGACTAGCCCCCTACGAGCAGTACTTC. Protein product: CASSLRGLAPYEQYF.

The chain joins TRBV2 to TRBJ2-3; 11 nucleotides agree with TRBD1. CDR3 length equals 15 residues. Germline V CDR1 and CDR2: SNHLY, FYNNEI. With V trimmed by 6 bases and J by 3 bases, 5 bases remained unmatched. The CDR3 spells CASRRTGGATDTQYF. CDR3 nucleotides: TGTGCCAGCAGACGGACAGGGGGCGCAACAGATACGCAGTATTTT.

The V gene is TRBV7-2, the J gene TRBJ1-4, with D perhaps TRBD1 (5 bases). Trimming shortened V by 5 bases and J by 4 bases, and 14 bases separated the two germline ends. CDR3 length: 15 residues. The germline gives CDR1 SGHTA, CDR2 FQGNSA. Here the CDR3 reads CASSQGDRDNEKLFF. The CDR3 nucleotides are TGTGCCAGCAGCCAGGGCGACAGAGATAATGAAAAACTGTTTTTT.

The chain has TRBV18 and TRBJ1-6; TRBD1 is a possible D gene (5 bases). Looked up from germline, CDR1 is KGHSH and CDR2 is LQKENI. This CDR3 region has 15 residues. V was cut by 4 bases and J by 4 bases, with 11 bases left in between. CDR3 coding DNA: TGTGCCAGCTCACTAGGGGCAGGATATAATTCACCCCTCCACTTT. Translated: CASSLGAGYNSPLHF. Drawing the rest from reference TRBV18 and TRBJ1-6, the complete variable domain is NAGVMQNPRHLVRRRGQEARLRCSPMKGHSHVYWYRQLPEEGLKFMVYLQKENIIDESGMPKERFSAEFPKEGPSILRIQQVVRGDSAAYFCASSLGAGYNSPLHFGNGTRLTVT.